Sequencing of this TCR beta chain was carried out in a study of regulatory T cells in long-lasting Graves disease. The germline V gene encodes CDR1 SEHNR and CDR2 FQNEAQ (reference sequence). This CDR3 comprises 12 residues. The V gene lost 8 bases and the J gene lost 0 bases, with 8 bases spanning the gap. Regarding this clonotype: Its antigen is not identified.

Study outcomes and limitations: Newly diagnosed patients shared about a thousand public clonotypes; persistent patients shared some 2,700.

Building the TCR beta libraries relied on iRepertoire HTBI primers, and CDR3 regions underwent Arm-PCR. MiXCR was run by TCRdb on the multiplex PCR reads, yielding one entry per CDR3 protein. This table has 350,000 to 450,000 distinct CDR3 sequences, roughly a fifth appearing once. The time point was: persistent/refractory GD, antithyroid drugs over 5 years with positive TRAb. PBMCs were the source of the RNA used for TCR sequencing. As a group, patients came from one endocrinology department in Xi'an, China. The EDTA tubes were filled with 8.5 to 9.5 milliliters of drawn peripheral blood. The rearrangement joins TRBV7-9 to TRBJ2-7, with D hard to call. The specimen was peripheral blood mononuclear cells (PBMCs), collected when the disease was refractory, from a patient treated with antithyroid drugs. The TCR was taken from a female donor with Graves disease. The CDR3 nucleotides read TGTGCCAGCGAGGACGGCTCCTACGAGCAGTACTTC. Protein sequence: CASEDGSYEQYF.